The clone carrying this T cell receptor (beta chain) showed up just a few times. The data were obtained in a study of response to subunit inactivated influenza vaccine. V was clipped by 5 bases and J by 1 base, with 11 bases between them. Germline V gene data show CDR1 as SGHAT and CDR2 as FQNNGV. CDR3 length: 14 residues. TCRdb independently ran MiXCR on the RT-PCR reads; one entry per CDR3 protein. Here the sample spans 610,000 or so distinct CDR3 sequences, around 15% being singletons. The genes are TRBV11-2 and TRBJ1-1; a weak D match, TRBD1 (5 bases). Sequencing was performed on PBMCs from blood, taken approximately 12 days after vaccination. The source is a man aged 50-60 years who received an inactivated influenza vaccine. The DNA for the CDR3 is TGTGCCAGCAGCATACGCAGGGAGAACACTGAAGCTTTCTTT. Its protein product is CASSIRRENTEAFF.